This T cell receptor (beta chain) stems from a study of spatial heterogeneity in lung cancer. Across the whole study: Averaged across combinations, each unique TCR and UMI pairing appeared more than ten times in raw reads, which were uncorrected. Study conclusions and caveats: Resection blood, more than follow-up blood, showed ubiquitous expanded tumor TCRs.

In regard to this clonotype: Its antigen remains unknown.

Sample time point: sample taken at primary tumor resection. Tumor, nontumor lung or frozen PBMC supplied whole RNA that was sequenced unsorted. The cohort: under 80 early-stage, untreated non-small cell lung cancer patients. Every individual TCR cDNA molecule carried its own unique molecular identifier, which allowed correction of PCR and sequencing errors. MiXCR, run by TCRdb on the 5' RACE reads, gives a single entry per CDR3 protein. The sample shows 40,000 to 55,000 distinct CDR3 sequences, roughly 7% of them seen only once. This CDR3 spans 16 amino acids. V lost 3 bases and J lost 2; bases outside the gene matches: 3. CDR1 SGHTA and CDR2 FQGTGA come from the germline V gene.

The chain couples TRBV7-3 to TRBJ2-2; 10 nucleotides line up with TRBD1. The receptor's source is a female donor with early-stage non-small cell lung cancer. Sequenced material: PBMCs, taken at surgery. CDR3 sequence (DNA): TGTGCCAGCAGCTTCCCGACAGGGGGCAACACCGGGGAGCTGTTTTTT. Its protein product is CASSFPTGGNTGELFF.